This T cell receptor (beta chain) was sequenced for a study of blood T cell repertoires in COVID-19. About the research overall: Samples of COVID-19 (acute and convalescent) were obtained from the United States, Italy and Spain. From T cells, B-cell-depleted T cells, or PBMCs came the material, which was cDNA or gDNA.

Per the original data handling: From reference gene primer amplification, estimates of nucleated cell counts were derived. Only in-frame clones appear in the TCRdb table, and some are missing; sequencing was by immunoSEQ multiplex PCR. D and trimming come from the DNA, and the V and J calls and clone size come from that table. The sample contains fewer than 200,000 clones, approximately 90% of which appear only once. CDR1 and CDR2 (germline): MNHEY, SVGAGI. Trimming took 6 bases from V and 4 from J; bases not matched to a gene: 5. The CDR3 contains 14 residues. The chain combines TRBV6-5 with TRBJ2-2; 7 bases are shared with TRBD1. The source is a man between 18 and 29 years old who had recovered from COVID-19. Sequencing was performed on peripheral blood. This chain's CDR3 is CASRATGVTGELFF. CDR3 coding DNA: TGTGCCAGCAGGGCTACAGGGGTCACCGGGGAGCTGTTTTTT.